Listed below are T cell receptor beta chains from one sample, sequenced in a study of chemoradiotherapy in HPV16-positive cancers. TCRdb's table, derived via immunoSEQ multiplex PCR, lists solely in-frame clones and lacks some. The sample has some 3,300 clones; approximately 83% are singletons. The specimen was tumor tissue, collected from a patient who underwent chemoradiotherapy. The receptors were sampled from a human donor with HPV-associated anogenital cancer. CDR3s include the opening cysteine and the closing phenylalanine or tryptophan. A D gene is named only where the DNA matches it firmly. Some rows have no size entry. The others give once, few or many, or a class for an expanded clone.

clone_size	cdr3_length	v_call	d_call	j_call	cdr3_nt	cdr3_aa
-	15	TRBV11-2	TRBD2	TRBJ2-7	TGTGCCAGCAGTTCCCGACTAGCGGGGCCCTACGAGCAGTACTTC	CASSSRLAGPYEQYF
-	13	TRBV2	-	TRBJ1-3	TGTGCCAGCAATCGGGACACTGGAAACACCATATATTTT	CASNRDTGNTIYF
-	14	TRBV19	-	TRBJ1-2	TGTGCCAGTAGTATCCGGGGGGCAATTGATGGCTACACCTTC	CASSIRGAIDGYTF
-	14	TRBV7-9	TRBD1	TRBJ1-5	TGTGCCAGCAGCTTACAGGGGGATGTTCAGCCCCAGCATTTT	CASSLQGDVQPQHF
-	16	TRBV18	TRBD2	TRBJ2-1	TGTGCCAGCTCGCCAAAACTAGCGGGGGCATACAATGAGCAGTTCTTC	CASSPKLAGAYNEQFF
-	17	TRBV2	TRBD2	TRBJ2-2	TGTGCCAGCAGTGAGCTTCTAGCGGGGGGGCACACCGGGGAGCTGTTTTTT	CASSELLAGGHTGELFF
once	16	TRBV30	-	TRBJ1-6	TGTGCCTGGAGTGTACTGTCAGAAGCTACAAATTCACCCCTCCACTTT	CAWSVLSEATNSPLHF
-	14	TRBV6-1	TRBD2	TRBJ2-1	TGTGCCAGCACCATCTCGGGGGGGGACAATGAGCAGTTCTTC	CASTISGGDNEQFF
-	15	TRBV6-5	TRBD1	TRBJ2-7	TGTGCCAGCAGCGAGGCTTGGGACAGGGGCTACGAGCAGTACTTC	CASSEAWDRGYEQYF
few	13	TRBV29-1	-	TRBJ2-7	TGCAGCGTTGAAGGTGACAGCACCTACGAGCAGTACTTC	CSVEGDSTYEQYF